The clone carrying this T cell receptor (beta chain) showed up many times. Its antigen remains unknown. Each CDR3 protein gets one entry after TCRdb re-called the RACE reads with MiXCR. The sample lists some 400,000 distinct CDR3 sequences, approximately 5% occurring once. The time point is: pre-sensitization, week 0. Treatment described: therapeutic diphenylcyclopropenone sensitization with weekly scalp DPC. The sample originates from a study of human T cells and chemical hapten exposure. Study details: Cases of alopecia areata, totalis or universalis occurred in a predominantly female patient group.

V lost 11 bases and J 5 bases, leaving 6 bases between the germline ends. Germline V gene data show CDR1 as KGHDR and CDR2 as SFDVKD. The CDR3 is 10 residues long. Study-wide findings and caveats: There were significantly more large CDR3 similarity clusters among expanded TCRs than among controls. The immune response of these alopecia patients might not match healthy individuals'.

The chain is built from TRBV24-1 and TRBJ1-5, with D unclear. The sample in question was whole blood, obtained in connection with sensitization to the hapten diphenylcyclopropenone (DPC). The sequence derives from a woman in her forties or fifties with alopecia areata. Some clones in this sample may be carry-over from other donors' samples. The CDR3 nucleotides read TGTGCCATCAGGTATCAGCCCCAGCATTTT. It specifies CAIRYQPQHF.